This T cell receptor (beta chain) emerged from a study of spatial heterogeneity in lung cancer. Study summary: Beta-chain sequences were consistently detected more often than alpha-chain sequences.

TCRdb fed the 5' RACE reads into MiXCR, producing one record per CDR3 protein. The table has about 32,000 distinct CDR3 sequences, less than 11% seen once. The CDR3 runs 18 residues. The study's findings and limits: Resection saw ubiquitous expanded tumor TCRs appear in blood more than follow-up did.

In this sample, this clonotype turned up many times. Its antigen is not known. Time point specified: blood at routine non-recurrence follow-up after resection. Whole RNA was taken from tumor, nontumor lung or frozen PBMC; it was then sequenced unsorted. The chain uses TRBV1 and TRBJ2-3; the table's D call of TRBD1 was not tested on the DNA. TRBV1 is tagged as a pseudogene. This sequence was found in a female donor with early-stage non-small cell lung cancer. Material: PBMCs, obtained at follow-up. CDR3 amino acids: CTSSQDRERGRPTDTQYF. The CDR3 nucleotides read TGCACCAGCAGCCAAGATAGGGAGCGGGGGCGCCCCACAGATACGCAGTATTTT.